Presented here are 23 T cell receptor beta chains from one specimen sequenced in a study of tumor-infiltrating lymphocytes in oesophageal squamous cell carcinoma. MiXCR was run by TCRdb on the PCR reads, yielding one entry per CDR3 protein. The repertoire holds roughly 20,000 distinct CDR3 sequences, with roughly two fifths as singletons. The sequenced material came from normal esophageal tissue next to the tumor. The source of these receptors is a male donor with esophageal squamous cell carcinoma.

Turning to this clonotype: At one end, the junction sequence differs from germline, possibly due to a read error. V usage is TRBV7-2 and J usage is TRBJ2-5; D is perhaps TRBD1 (5 bases). The CDR3 spans 15 residues. From germline, CDR1 is SGHTA and CDR2 FQGNSA. The CDR3 DNA is TGTGCCAGCATCCCCGGCTCCAGGGTAGGCTCACCCCTCCACTTC. Its translation: CASIPGSRVGSPLHF.

This clonotype is labeled medium-sized (0.01 to 0.1%). The chain uses TRBV27 and TRBJ2-2; D gene ambiguous. Trimming cost V 3 bases and J 7 bases, with 6 bases left between them. There are 12 residues in the CDR3. CDR1 and CDR2 (germline): MNHEY, SMNVEV (reference sequence). The CDR3 reads CASSFVNGELFF. The CDR3 region has the DNA TGTGCCAGCAGTTTTGTAAACGGGGAGCTGTTTTTT.

This clonotype was observed a few times. The junction departs from germline at one end; a sequencing error may be responsible. The chain links TRBV12-3 or TRBV12-4 to TRBJ2-5, with TRBD2 matching 7 bases. This CDR3 spans 9 amino acids. The CDR3, as DNA: TGTGCCAGCAGTAGTAGCGGGTTCTTC. Translation: CASSSSGFF.

Concerning this clonotype: Since the CDR3 does not end with the conserved phenylalanine or tryptophan, this likely comes from a read error. The DNA is omitted, as the CDR3 cannot be located on it reliably, and the CDR3 follows TCRdb's listing. This chain uses TRBV12-3 or TRBV12-4 with TRBJ2-3; the D segment call TRBD2 is taken from the table without a DNA check. The CDR3 has 16 amino acids, counting both end residues. This CDR3 reads CASSFSAGVNEQFFGP.

The DNA for the CDR3 is TGTGCCAGCAGCTTAACAGGAAATCTAGCCAAAAACATTCAGTACTTC. Translated, it gives CASSLTGNLAKNIQYF. The chain links TRBV7-6 to TRBJ2-4, with a tentative D call TRBD1 (5 bases). This CDR3 region has 16 residues. Germline V gene sequence: CDR1 SGHVS, CDR2 FNYEAQ. Between the trimmed V and J ends, which lost 2 bases and 0 bases, there was a span of 11 bases.

This sequence joins TRBV2 and TRBJ1-2, with D tentatively TRBD1 (6 bases). Trimming shortened V by 5 bases and J by 5 bases, and 15 bases separated the two germline ends. Germline V lookup: CDR1 SNHLY, CDR2 FYNNEI. The CDR3 extends over 14 amino acids. CDR3 protein: CASSKPGAEYGYTF. For the CDR3, the DNA is TGTGCCAGCAGTAAACCGGGGGCGGAGTATGGCTACACCTTC.

Relative to its sample, this clonotype is medium-sized. Relative to the germline gene, one junction end is altered; a read error may explain this. This chain links TRBV12-3 or TRBV12-4 with TRBJ2-3; D gene unclear. The CDR3 has 12 residues. The CDR3, as DNA: TGTGCCAGCAGGTTAGACACAGATACGCAGTATTTT. Translated, it gives CASRLDTDTQYF.

V and J are TRBV5-1 and TRBJ2-5; 9 bases are a match to TRBD1. After removal of 3 bases from V and 4 bases from J, the junction contained 7 bases not matched to a gene. CDR3 length equals 15 residues. Germline loops: CDR1 SGHRS, CDR2 YFSETQ. The CDR3 loop reads CASSSRTGAGETQYF. In DNA, the CDR3 is TGCGCCAGCAGCTCACGGACAGGGGCCGGAGAGACCCAGTACTTC.

As for this clonotype: Compared with germline, one end of the junction differs, possibly owing to a read error. The chain links TRBV6-6 to TRBJ2-4; a possible D gene is TRBD2 (6 bases). Germline loops: CDR1 MNHNY, CDR2 SVGAGI (reference sequence). This CDR3 is built from 14 residues. The CDR3 reads CASSYWDSSTEAFF. For the CDR3, the DNA is TGTGCCAGCAGTTACTGGGACTCCAGCACTGAAGCTTTCTTC.

This clonotype has at least ten counts. V gene TRBV6-1 combines with J gene TRBJ2-1, with 8 bases fitting TRBD2. The last part of the DNA fits TRBJ2-7 better; the J call may be wrong. Per the germline V gene, CDR1 is MNHNS and CDR2 is SASEGT. The CDR3 has 16 residues. The CDR3 DNA reads TGTGCCAGCAGTGATGCCAGCGGGGGCCGTCCATACGAGCAGTACTTC. It encodes CASSDASGGRPYEQYF.

This clonotype is labeled as medium-sized (0.01 to 0.1%). The genes are TRBV11-1 and TRBJ2-3; the D is unclear. The V end was cut by 1 base, the J end by 7 bases, with 6 bases between. The V gene's germline CDR1 is SGHAT and CDR2 FQDESV (reference sequence). The CDR3 has 12 residues. For the CDR3, the DNA is TGTGCCAGCAGCTTAGGAGAGAATACGCAGTATTTT. Translation gives CASSLGENTQYF.

The gene calls are TRBV12-3 or TRBV12-4 and TRBJ2-3; 8 bases match TRBD1. Near its end, the DNA agrees better with TRBJ2-5, so the J call may be wrong. The CDR3 is 16 residues long. The CDR3 protein is CASSPGTGRLQETQYF. CDR3 bases: TGTGCCAGCAGCCCAGGGACAGGTAGACTCCAAGAGACCCAGTACTTC.

In regard to this clonotype: The junction departs from germline at one end; a sequencing error may be responsible. The chain has TRBV6-1 and TRBJ2-6; D uncertain. This CDR3 has 15 amino acids. Germline lookup yields CDR1 MNHNS and CDR2 SASEGT. The CDR3 spells CASSDRVGRVYEKYF. CDR3 in DNA: TGTGCCAGCAGTGATCGGGTGGGTCGGGTCTACGAGAAGTACTTC.

This clonotype rates as medium-sized. This chain uses TRBV11-2 with TRBJ2-5, with D perhaps matching TRBD1 or TRBD2 (5 bases each). From germline, CDR1 is SGHAT and CDR2 FQNNGV. CDR3 length: 16 amino acids. Trimming left V 3 bases short and J 5 bases short, with 19 bases between. Here the CDR3 DNA reads TGTGCCAGCAGCTTGATGATACAAGGTTGGGGGGAGACCCAGTACTTC. This gives the protein CASSLMIQGWGETQYF.

This clonotype was counted only a few times. The chain employs TRBV7-3 and TRBJ2-5; D ambiguous. The CDR3 is 14 residues long. V gave up 2 bases and J gave up 4 bases, with 11 bases separating them. The germline V gene encodes CDR1 SGHTA and CDR2 FQGTGA. The DNA for the CDR3 is TGTGCCAGCAGCTTACGCTCGGGTTCAGAGACCCAGTACTTC. Translation: CASSLRSGSETQYF.

Concerning this clonotype itself: The missing conserved phenylalanine or tryptophan at the end of this CDR3 makes a read error likely. Because the CDR3's place on the DNA is in doubt, the DNA is left out and the CDR3 is given as listed by TCRdb. The chain links TRBV7-5 to TRBJ1-1. TRBV7-5 is a known pseudogene. The CDR3 totals 19 residues, both ends included. CDR3 sequence reads: CISVPEPPCLAQIRSILAQ.

This chain links TRBV27 with TRBJ2-7; unclear D gene. The germline V gene encodes CDR1 MNHEY and CDR2 SMNVEV (reference sequence). Trimming shortened V by 5 bases and J by 2 bases, and 10 bases separated the two germline ends. There are 13 residues in the CDR3. Here the CDR3 reads CASSASFPYEQYF. DNA of the CDR3: TGTGCCAGCAGTGCGTCTTTTCCCTACGAGCAGTACTTC.

In this sample, this clonotype turned up many times. The V and J genes are TRBV16 and TRBJ2-5; no firm D call. Trimming removed 0 bases from V and 3 bases from J, with 8 bases in between. Germline V gives CDR1 KGHSY, CDR2 FQNENV. The CDR3 covers 14 residues. DNA for the CDR3: TGTGCCAGCAGCCAATCACCAGTCAAAGAGACCCAGTACTTC. This sequence encodes CASSQSPVKETQYF.

On this clonotype: At one boundary the junction diverges from the germline segment, which might be a read error. V usage is TRBV6-9 and J usage is TRBJ2-3; 8 nucleotides match TRBD2. This CDR3 spans 15 amino acids. Germline V CDR1 and CDR2: MNHGY, SVAAGI. DNA of the CDR3: TGTGCCAGCAGTCCGCTACGAAGCGGGAGCAATGAGCAGTTCTTT. Its protein product is CASSPLRSGSNEQFF.

This clonotype was recorded at least ten times. V and J are TRBV11-3 and TRBJ1-1, with D maybe TRBD1 (5 bases). Germline V gene sequence: CDR1 SGHNT, CDR2 YENEEA. The CDR3 spans 18 residues. Between the trimmed V and J ends, which lost 2 bases and 3 bases, there was a span of 22 bases. The CDR3 DNA is TGTGCCAGCAGCTTATATGAGGGGAATGATGGAGCGGACACTGAAGCTTTCTTT. This sequence encodes CASSLYEGNDGADTEAFF.

The CDR3 bases are TGTGCCAGCAGCTTAGATCTGACCCAAGAGACCCAGTACTTC. Protein: CASSLDLTQETQYF. This chain uses TRBV11-2 with TRBJ2-7; the D is unclear. The J call is doubtful: the DNA matches TRBJ2-5 better. Germline CDR1 reads SGHAT; CDR2 reads FQNNGV. This CDR3 comprises 14 residues.

V gene TRBV15 combines with J gene TRBJ2-7, with D unclear. Germline loops: CDR1 LNHNV, CDR2 YYDKDF (reference sequence). The CDR3 is made up of 14 amino acids. Trimming stripped 1 base from V and 2 bases from J, with 9 bases between. CDR3 DNA: TGTGCCACCAGCAGAGGCGGTATAGCCTACGAGCAGTACTTC. Protein product: CATSRGGIAYEQYF.

The V gene is TRBV5-1, the J gene TRBJ2-3; D may be TRBD2 (6 bases). Germline V gene sequence: CDR1 SGHRS, CDR2 YFSETQ. V dropped 4 bases and J dropped 2 bases, with 14 bases sitting between them. This CDR3 has 15 amino acids. The CDR3 is CASSPGGGFTDTQYF. CDR3 in DNA: TGCGCCAGCAGCCCCGGGGGTGGATTCACAGATACGCAGTATTTT. Full variable domain (outside the CDR3, taken from reference TRBV5-1 and TRBJ2-3): KAGVTQTPRYLIKTRGQQVTLSCSPISGHRSVSWYQQTPGQGLQFLFEYFSETQRNKGNFPGRFSGRQFSNSRSEMNVSTLELGDSALYLCASSPGGGFTDTQYFGPGTRLTVL.